This TCR beta chain appears in the sequencing data of a study of response to subunit inactivated influenza vaccine. This clonotype occurred a few times. Antigen: not known. TCRdb redid the calling of the RT-PCR reads with MiXCR, one entry per CDR3 protein. Of 650,000 to 700,000 distinct CDR3 sequences in the sample, about a sixth were seen once. Study-wide results and caveats: Authors suggested that a seasonal influenza vaccination recruits few new T cells each time.

The CDR3 contains 15 residues. Trimming removed 6 bases from V and 3 bases from J, with 18 bases in between. The sample in question was PBMCs from blood, obtained approximately 12 days after vaccination. The clonotype comes from a man aged 50 or older who received an inactivated influenza vaccine. The chain recombines TRBV12-3 or TRBV12-4 with TRBJ2-7, with D tentatively TRBD1 (6 bases). CDR3 in amino acids: CASRQGDLPFYEQYF. CDR3 DNA sequence: TGTGCCAGCAGACAGGGTGACTTACCATTCTACGAGCAGTACTTC.